Following are 9 T cell receptor beta chains from one sample sequenced in a study of cytomegalovirus exposure and HLA in healthy donors. PCR was performed using 60 Vbeta and 13 Jbeta primers. This table comes from immunoSEQ multiplex PCR, and its TCRdb copy is limited to in-frame clones, with some not included. The sample records approximately 100,000 clones, 79% being singletons. Material: PBMCs. The receptor set was obtained from a female donor in good health and CMV-seropositive.

Concerning this clone: The junction shows a germline mismatch at one end, possibly a read error. The chain carries TRBV27 and TRBJ2-4; D unresolved. This CDR3 is 15 amino acids long. Germline V gene lookup returns CDR1 MNHEY and CDR2 SMNVEV (reference sequence). The CDR3, as DNA: TGTGCCAGCAGTTTTCGTCCCTCAATGGAAAACAGTCAGTACTTC. It translates to CASSFRPSMENSQYF.

On this clone itself: The junction departs from the called germline gene at one end, perhaps through a read error. The V gene is TRBV18, the J gene TRBJ2-2, with 7 bases aligning to TRBD1. The length of the CDR3 is 18 residues. Per germline, CDR1 KGHSH and CDR2 LQKENI. CDR3 protein: CASSPRRQGPGNTGELFF. Written as DNA, the CDR3 is TGTGCCAGCTCGCCACGAAGACAGGGACCCGGGAACACCGGGGAGCTGTTTTTT.

The J gene is TRBJ2-7, the V gene TRBV4-1; 12 bases match TRBD2. With 3 bases clipped from V and 4 bases from J, the junction kept 1 base outside the gene matches. The CDR3 loop spans 14 amino acids. The germline gives CDR1 MGHRA, CDR2 YSYEKL. The CDR3 nucleotides are TGCGCCAGCAGCCAGACTAGCGGGAGTTACGAGCAGTACTTC. This sequence encodes CASSQTSGSYEQYF.

The genes are TRBV10-3 and TRBJ1-1, with no clear D. Germline V lookup: CDR1 ENHRY, CDR2 SYGVKD. This CDR3 contains 16 residues. The V end lost 2 bases, the J end lost 10 bases, and 23 bases lay between the germline ends. In DNA, the CDR3 is TGTGCCATCAGTGAGGGGCGGGTGTGGTCGGTTTTAGGAGCTTTCTTT. This sequence encodes CAISEGRVWSVLGAFF.

This sequence joins TRBV7-8 and TRBJ2-5, with 14 bases fitting TRBD2. There are 18 residues in the CDR3. Germline V gene lookup returns CDR1 SGHVS and CDR2 FQNEAQ. V was pared by 3 bases and J by 1 base, with 7 bases of the junction left unmatched. CDR3 loop: CASSFGLAGGTFQETQYF. As DNA, the CDR3 is TGTGCCAGCAGCTTCGGACTAGCGGGAGGAACTTTCCAAGAGACCCAGTACTTC.

This clone was seen just once. The chain employs TRBV6-5 and TRBJ1-1; TRBD1 matches at 7 bases. J lost 6 bases, V lost 0 bases, and 1 base had no gene match. The CDR3 length is 13 residues. CDR1 MNHEY and CDR2 SVGAGI come from the germline V gene. CDR3 coding DNA: TGTGCCAGCAGTTACTCAACAGGGGCTGAAGCTTTCTTT. Protein product: CASSYSTGAEAFF.

The V call is TRBV5-5, the J call TRBJ1-5, with D perhaps TRBD1 (6 bases). The CDR3 is 15 amino acids. Germline values: CDR1 SGHKS, CDR2 YYEKEE (reference sequence). V lost 2 bases and J 6 bases, leaving 15 bases between the germline ends. CDR3 sequence reads: CASSLQGLGGQPQHF. In nucleotides, the CDR3 is TGTGCCAGCAGCTTACAGGGATTAGGGGGTCAGCCCCAGCATTTT.

The rearrangement joins TRBV2 to TRBJ1-1; 10 nucleotides align to TRBD1. The CDR3 consists of 16 residues. Germline V gene data show CDR1 as SNHLY and CDR2 as FYNNEI. Trimming cost V 4 bases and J 1 base; bases outside gene matches: 6. DNA of the CDR3: TGTGCCAGCAGTGTAGACAGGGGGCGCGGGAACACTGAAGCTTTCTTT. Amino acid sequence: CASSVDRGRGNTEAFF.

This chain joins TRBV5-6 and TRBJ1-1; tentatively, D is TRBD1 (6 bases). Trimming pared 2 bases from V and 4 bases from J, leaving 12 bases between. CDR3 length: 14 amino acids. Germline-derived CDR1 and CDR2 are SGHDT and YYEEEE. The CDR3 here is CASSFLQGRTEAFF. The CDR3 nucleotides are TGTGCCAGCAGCTTCCTACAGGGACGCACTGAAGCTTTCTTT.